Within the sample, the clone carrying this T cell receptor (beta chain) is medium-sized (0.01 to 0.1%). Its antigen remains unknown. TCR beta rearrangements were amplified from peripheral blood genomic DNA. The data were obtained in a study of T cell repertoires in aging, cancer and after chemotherapy. About the study: Donors were grouped into six age bands spanning 30 or younger through 70 or older. Glioblastoma patients receiving temozolomide-based therapy gave paired samples before and after chemotherapy.

Rearranged V-D-J TRB sequences were amplified with a mixed TRB-A/B primer pool. MiXCR, run by TCRdb on the multiplex PCR reads, gives a single entry per CDR3 protein. The sample lists some 4,000 distinct CDR3 sequences, roughly two fifths occurring once. Whole-study findings and limits: No conclusions about immunological memory after chemotherapy can be drawn from the repertoire data.

V dropped 2 bases and J dropped 8 bases, with 18 bases sitting between them. The CDR3 totals 15 residues. The V gene's germline CDR1 is MNHNS and CDR2 SASEGT. This clonotype was sampled from a human donor with a solid tumor. The rearrangement links TRBV6-1 to TRBJ1-2, with D maybe TRBD1 (6 bases). The sequenced material came from blood. In DNA, the CDR3 is TGTGCCAGCAGTGAACCCCAATCGGGACACAGGGGCTACACCTTC. Amino acids: CASSEPQSGHRGYTF.